This TCR beta chain comes out of a study of tumor and adjacent non-tumor tissue in lung cancer. The wider study: The patients, roughly 9 men and roughly 5 women, were roughly 31 to 85 with stage I to III disease.

The template was RNA from unsorted bulk tissue. A modified ARM-PCR protocol with three rounds of nested PCR amplified TCRbeta. TCRdb re-called the multiplex PCR reads through MiXCR, storing one row per CDR3 protein. This table holds about 200,000 distinct CDR3 sequences, around 71% found once. This TCR was sampled from a man aged 55-75 years with non-small cell lung cancer. Sequencing used lung tumor tissue.

The CDR3 loop is CSARTSTDTQYF. DNA for the CDR3: TGCAGTGCTCGGACTAGCACAGATACGCAGTATTTT. The genes are TRBV20-1 and TRBJ2-3, with D tentatively TRBD2 (5 bases). The CDR3 spans 12 residues. Germline values: CDR1 DFQATT, CDR2 SNEGSKA (reference sequence). V was clipped by 5 bases and J by 0 bases, with 6 bases between them.